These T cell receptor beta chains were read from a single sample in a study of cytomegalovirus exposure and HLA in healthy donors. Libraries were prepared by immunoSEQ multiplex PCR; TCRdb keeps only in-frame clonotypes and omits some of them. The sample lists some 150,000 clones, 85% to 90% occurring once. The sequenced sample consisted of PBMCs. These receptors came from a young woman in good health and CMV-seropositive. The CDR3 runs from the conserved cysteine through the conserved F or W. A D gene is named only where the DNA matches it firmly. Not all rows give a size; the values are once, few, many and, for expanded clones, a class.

cdr3_nt: TGTGCCAGCAGTTTAACCTGGGACAGAGGGACTGAAGCTTTCTTT; cdr3_aa: CASSLTWDRGTEAFF; clone_size: NA; d_call: TRBD1; v_call: TRBV27; j_call: TRBJ1-1
cdr3_nt: TGTGCCTGGAGTATATCCGATACGCAGTATTTT; cdr3_aa: CAWSISDTQYF; clone_size: NA; d_call: NA; v_call: TRBV30; j_call: TRBJ2-3
cdr3_nt: TGTGCCAGCAGCTTAGCCCCGGGACAGGGTAAAGGCTACACCTTC; cdr3_aa: CASSLAPGQGKGYTF; clone_size: NA; d_call: TRBD1; v_call: TRBV7-6; j_call: TRBJ1-2
cdr3_nt: TGTGCCAGCAGCTTCCAACATTGGGAGCAGTACTTC; cdr3_aa: CASSFQHWEQYF; clone_size: NA; d_call: NA; v_call: TRBV9; j_call: TRBJ2-7
cdr3_nt: TGTGCCAGCAGTGGCCCTTTAGCGGGAGGGCCCGGGGAGCAGTTCTTC; cdr3_aa: CASSGPLAGGPGEQFF; clone_size: NA; d_call: TRBD2; v_call: TRBV2; j_call: TRBJ2-1
cdr3_nt: TGTGCCACCAGCAGAGAGGGGACTCACTACGAGCAGTACTTC; cdr3_aa: CATSREGTHYEQYF; clone_size: once; d_call: NA; v_call: TRBV15; j_call: TRBJ2-7
cdr3_nt: TGTGCCAGCAGTTTGTGGACAGCCACAGATACGCAGTATTTT; cdr3_aa: CASSLWTATDTQYF; clone_size: NA; d_call: NA; v_call: TRBV27; j_call: TRBJ2-3
cdr3_nt: TGCAGCGTTTCGACAGGGGGCGGTGGAGAAAAACTGTTTTTT; cdr3_aa: CSVSTGGGGEKLFF; clone_size: NA; d_call: TRBD1; v_call: TRBV29-1; j_call: TRBJ1-4
cdr3_nt: TGTGCCTGGGGCGGGACCTTGAATGAGGAGACCCAGTACTTC; cdr3_aa: CAWGGTLNEETQYF; clone_size: NA; d_call: NA; v_call: TRBV30; j_call: TRBJ2-5
cdr3_nt: TGTGCCAGCAGCTTGGCAGGGGGCGGACGTGAAGCTTTCTTT; cdr3_aa: CASSLAGGGREAFF; clone_size: NA; d_call: TRBD1; v_call: TRBV5-5; j_call: TRBJ1-1
cdr3_nt: TGTGCCAGCAGCGTATCAGGGAGGGGTTACGAGCAGTACTTC; cdr3_aa: CASSVSGRGYEQYF; clone_size: NA; d_call: TRBD2; v_call: TRBV9; j_call: TRBJ2-7
cdr3_nt: TGTGCCTGGAGTTATAGGGGGCGATCCGATTACACCTTC; cdr3_aa: CAWSYRGRSDYTF; clone_size: NA; d_call: TRBD1; v_call: TRBV30; j_call: TRBJ1-2
cdr3_nt: TGCGCCAGCAGCCAAGACGGGGGGGCAACTAATGAAAAACTGTTTTTT; cdr3_aa: CASSQDGGATNEKLFF; clone_size: once; d_call: NA; v_call: TRBV4-1; j_call: TRBJ1-4
cdr3_nt: TGCAGCGGCGCTAAGTCGGCTGGAAACACCATATATTTT; cdr3_aa: CSGAKSAGNTIYF; clone_size: NA; d_call: NA; v_call: TRBV29-1; j_call: TRBJ1-3
cdr3_nt: TGTGCCAGCAGCCGACGTAGCGGGAGGGGTAATGAGCAGTTCTTC; cdr3_aa: CASSRRSGRGNEQFF; clone_size: NA; d_call: TRBD2; v_call: TRBV7-2; j_call: TRBJ2-1
cdr3_nt: TGTGCCAGCAGGGTCATCGGGGCAGGGGACGAAAAACTGTTTTTT; cdr3_aa: CASRVIGAGDEKLFF; clone_size: NA; d_call: NA; v_call: TRBV6-1; j_call: TRBJ1-4
cdr3_nt: TGTGCCAGTAGTTCGGGGACTCTCAATCAGCCCCAGCATTTT; cdr3_aa: CASSSGTLNQPQHF; clone_size: NA; d_call: NA; v_call: TRBV19; j_call: TRBJ1-5
cdr3_nt: TGCGCCAGCAGTGATCGCAATTCAGTATACTACGAGCAGTACTTC; cdr3_aa: CASSDRNSVYYEQYF; clone_size: NA; d_call: NA; v_call: TRBV10-2; j_call: TRBJ2-7
cdr3_nt: TGTGCCAGCAGCTTGGACTTATACGAGCAGTACTTC; cdr3_aa: CASSLDLYEQYF; clone_size: NA; d_call: NA; v_call: TRBV5-6; j_call: TRBJ2-7
cdr3_nt: TGTGCCTGGAGTTTGACTATGAACACCGGGGAGCTGTTTTTT; cdr3_aa: CAWSLTMNTGELFF; clone_size: NA; d_call: NA; v_call: TRBV30; j_call: TRBJ2-2
cdr3_nt: TGCAGCGTCCAAGCGAGTTGGAATCAGCCCCAGCATTTT; cdr3_aa: CSVQASWNQPQHF; clone_size: NA; d_call: NA; v_call: TRBV29-1; j_call: TRBJ1-5
cdr3_nt: TGTGCCAGCGAGCGCGACACCGGGGAGCTGTTTTTT; cdr3_aa: CASERDTGELFF; clone_size: NA; d_call: NA; v_call: TRBV28; j_call: TRBJ2-2
cdr3_nt: TGTGCCAGCAGCCGACCTAGCGGGAGGGGCACAGATACGCAGTATTTT; cdr3_aa: CASSRPSGRGTDTQYF; clone_size: NA; d_call: TRBD2; v_call: TRBV5-4; j_call: TRBJ2-3
cdr3_nt: TGTGCCAGCAGTCCCCTCGGCGGGAGTAATATGAATGAGCAGTTCTTC; cdr3_aa: CASSPLGGSNMNEQFF; clone_size: NA; d_call: TRBD2; v_call: TRBV27; j_call: TRBJ2-1
cdr3_nt: TGTGCCAGCAGCTTATTCGGGACTAGCTACGAGCAGTACTTC; cdr3_aa: CASSLFGTSYEQYF; clone_size: NA; d_call: TRBD2; v_call: TRBV11-1; j_call: TRBJ2-7
cdr3_nt: TGTGCCAGCAGTCCCGTGATAGCGGGAATTCACACCGGGGAGCTGTTTTTT; cdr3_aa: CASSPVIAGIHTGELFF; clone_size: NA; d_call: TRBD2; v_call: TRBV28; j_call: TRBJ2-2
cdr3_nt: TGTGCCAGCAGCCCGGCTACCAACCCTTTACAGGGGGAGCAGTTCTTC; cdr3_aa: CASSPATNPLQGEQFF; clone_size: NA; d_call: TRBD1; v_call: TRBV9; j_call: TRBJ2-1
cdr3_nt: TGTGCCAGCAGTTACGCAAGCGACAGGGGGCAGCCCCAGCATTTT; cdr3_aa: CASSYASDRGQPQHF; clone_size: NA; d_call: TRBD1; v_call: TRBV6-5; j_call: TRBJ1-5
cdr3_nt: TGTGCCAGCAGCTTAGGCGGGATAGGCACAGATACGCAGTATTTT; cdr3_aa: CASSLGGIGTDTQYF; clone_size: once; d_call: NA; v_call: TRBV7-9; j_call: TRBJ2-3
cdr3_nt: TGCAGCGTTGAAGATCGTCCCTTGGGCTACACCTTC; cdr3_aa: CSVEDRPLGYTF; clone_size: few; d_call: NA; v_call: TRBV29-1; j_call: TRBJ1-2
cdr3_nt: TGCGCCAGCAGCCAAGCGGAGGGTGAAAAACTGTTTTTT; cdr3_aa: CASSQAEGEKLFF; clone_size: few; d_call: NA; v_call: TRBV4-3; j_call: TRBJ1-4
cdr3_nt: TGTGCCAGCAGTCTGAAACGACAGGGGGCTTATGGCTACACCTTC; cdr3_aa: CASSLKRQGAYGYTF; clone_size: once; d_call: TRBD1; v_call: TRBV28; j_call: TRBJ1-2
cdr3_nt: TGTGCCAGCAGCTTAGTTCGTGACGGGAGAAAGACCCAGTACTTC; cdr3_aa: CASSLVRDGRKTQYF; clone_size: NA; d_call: NA; v_call: TRBV7-2; j_call: TRBJ2-5
cdr3_nt: TGTGCCAGCAGTGAATTCCAGGGGCGCCGGACAGATACGCAGTATTTT; cdr3_aa: CASSEFQGRRTDTQYF; clone_size: NA; d_call: NA; v_call: TRBV25-1; j_call: TRBJ2-3
cdr3_nt: TGTGCCAGCAGTGAAGCACCTAGCGGGAGAGAGACCCAGTACTTC; cdr3_aa: CASSEAPSGRETQYF; clone_size: NA; d_call: TRBD2; v_call: TRBV2; j_call: TRBJ2-5
cdr3_nt: TGTGCCAGCAGCTCAACGACAGGGGTCGGCTCTGGAAACACCATATATTTT; cdr3_aa: CASSSTTGVGSGNTIYF; clone_size: NA; d_call: TRBD1; v_call: TRBV7-9; j_call: TRBJ1-3
cdr3_nt: TGCGCCAGCAGTGAAGTAGCGACGCTTCCCTACAATGAGCAGTTCTTC; cdr3_aa: CASSEVATLPYNEQFF; clone_size: NA; d_call: NA; v_call: TRBV10-1; j_call: TRBJ2-1
cdr3_nt: TGTGCCAGCAGTTACGACAGGAGCTATGGCTACACCTTC; cdr3_aa: CASSYDRSYGYTF; clone_size: NA; d_call: NA; v_call: TRBV5-4; j_call: TRBJ1-2
cdr3_nt: TGCAGCGGAGAATTACAGGGGAACTATGGCTACACCTTC; cdr3_aa: CSGELQGNYGYTF; clone_size: once; d_call: TRBD1; v_call: TRBV29-1; j_call: TRBJ1-2
cdr3_nt: TGTGCCAGCAGCCAGAGACTAGCGGGAGATCTTTACAATGAGCAGTTCTTC; cdr3_aa: CASSQRLAGDLYNEQFF; clone_size: NA; d_call: TRBD2; v_call: TRBV13; j_call: TRBJ2-1
cdr3_nt: TGTGCCAGCAGCGCGGGACAGATTAACACTGAAGCTTTCTTT; cdr3_aa: CASSAGQINTEAFF; clone_size: NA; d_call: TRBD1; v_call: TRBV9; j_call: TRBJ1-1
cdr3_nt: TGTGCCAGCAGCCGGCCGGGACTCAGTACAGATACGCAGTATTTT; cdr3_aa: CASSRPGLSTDTQYF; clone_size: NA; d_call: NA; v_call: TRBV11-3; j_call: TRBJ2-3
cdr3_nt: TGTGCCAGCAGTACGACAGGGTATGACTATGGCTACACCTTC; cdr3_aa: CASSTTGYDYGYTF; clone_size: NA; d_call: TRBD1; v_call: TRBV6-5; j_call: TRBJ1-2
cdr3_nt: TGTGCTAGTGGTTTGGGACTAGCGGGGGGGTGGTACTTC; cdr3_aa: CASGLGLAGGWYF; clone_size: NA; d_call: TRBD2; v_call: TRBV12-5; j_call: TRBJ2-5
cdr3_nt: TGTGCCAGCAGCGCCGCTACAGGGTACAATGAGCAGTTCTTC; cdr3_aa: CASSAATGYNEQFF; clone_size: NA; d_call: NA; v_call: TRBV9; j_call: TRBJ2-1
cdr3_nt: TGTGCCAGCAGTACGGGGTTAAACTATGGCTACACCTTC; cdr3_aa: CASSTGLNYGYTF; clone_size: NA; d_call: NA; v_call: TRBV6-5; j_call: TRBJ1-2
cdr3_nt: TGTGCCAGCAGCGTATACCCCCAGCGGAGCTCCTACAATGAGCAGTTCTTC; cdr3_aa: CASSVYPQRSSYNEQFF; clone_size: NA; d_call: NA; v_call: TRBV9; j_call: TRBJ2-1
cdr3_nt: TGTGCCAGCAGCTCGGGGGGGCAGCGGAACACTGAAGCTTTCTTT; cdr3_aa: CASSSGGQRNTEAFF; clone_size: NA; d_call: NA; v_call: TRBV5-4; j_call: TRBJ1-1
cdr3_nt: TGTGCCAGCAGCGCCGGACAGAGGAACACTGAAGCTTTCTTT; cdr3_aa: CASSAGQRNTEAFF; clone_size: NA; d_call: NA; v_call: TRBV9; j_call: TRBJ1-1
cdr3_nt: TGTGCCAGCAGGCAGACAGATTATGGCTACACCTTC; cdr3_aa: CASRQTDYGYTF; clone_size: NA; d_call: NA; v_call: TRBV5-6; j_call: TRBJ1-2
cdr3_nt: TGTGCCAGCAGCTTTCGACAGGGGGCATACAATGAGCAGTTCTTC; cdr3_aa: CASSFRQGAYNEQFF; clone_size: NA; d_call: TRBD1; v_call: TRBV11-3; j_call: TRBJ2-1
cdr3_nt: TGTGCCAGCAGCTTAGCAGGGACTACTAGGGGAGAAAAACTGTTTTTT; cdr3_aa: CASSLAGTTRGEKLFF; clone_size: once; d_call: NA; v_call: TRBV7-8; j_call: TRBJ1-4
cdr3_nt: TGTGCCAGCAGCGTTGGAGGCTCCTACAATGAGCAGTTCTTC; cdr3_aa: CASSVGGSYNEQFF; clone_size: NA; d_call: NA; v_call: TRBV9; j_call: TRBJ2-1
cdr3_nt: TGTGCCAGCAGTGCGCGGACAGGGGTGAACACTGAAGCTTTCTTT; cdr3_aa: CASSARTGVNTEAFF; clone_size: NA; d_call: TRBD1; v_call: TRBV27; j_call: TRBJ1-1
cdr3_nt: TGTGCCAGCAGTGGCCCTCGGGGGGCTGGTAATGAAAAACTGTTTTTT; cdr3_aa: CASSGPRGAGNEKLFF; clone_size: NA; d_call: NA; v_call: TRBV2; j_call: TRBJ1-4
cdr3_nt: TGCGCCACCAGAACAGGACTATTTTGGGACGAGCAGTACTTC; cdr3_aa: CATRTGLFWDEQYF; clone_size: NA; d_call: NA; v_call: TRBV5-1; j_call: TRBJ2-7
cdr3_nt: TGTGCCAGCAGCCTAATTCCGGGGGATAGGGCCTACGAGCAGTACTTC; cdr3_aa: CASSLIPGDRAYEQYF; clone_size: NA; d_call: NA; v_call: TRBV7-2; j_call: TRBJ2-7